This record looks at one T cell receptor beta chain sequence and its context. In the source study's methods: Reference gene primer amplification yielded estimated nucleated cell counts. Profiled with immunoSEQ multiplex PCR; TCRdb holds only in-frame clones, not every one. V, J and clone size are those of that table, while D and trimming were read from the DNA. The sample includes under 5,000 clones, almost 80% of them seen just once. The data belong to a study of blood T cell repertoires in COVID-19. Study summary: COVID-19 samples collected from the United States, Italy and Spain covered acute and convalescent phases. The cDNA or gDNA used as material had been derived from T cells, B-cell-depleted T cells, or PBMCs.

With V trimmed by 3 bases and J by 2 bases, 9 bases remained unmatched. The CDR3 is made up of 16 amino acids. Germline CDR1 is LNHDA and CDR2 is SQIVND (reference sequence). The sample comprised peripheral blood. This chain links TRBV19 with TRBJ1-1; 7 nucleotides agree with TRBD1. This TCR was recovered from a human donor with active or convalescent COVID-19. The donor label of this sample is uncertain. The CDR3 coding sequence is TGTGCCAGTAGTATGTGGGTAGGGGGCAAAAACACTGAAGCTTTCTTT. Amino acids: CASSMWVGGKNTEAFF.